In this sample, the clone carrying this TCR beta chain turned up many times. This specimen comes from a study of T cells in Graves' hyperthyroidism and ophthalmopathy. V was clipped by 2 bases and J by 8 bases, with 12 bases between them. CDR3 length: 13 amino acids. There were TCR beta CDR3 regions amplified from RNA transcripts. First-round RT-PCR targeting the TCR CDR3 was performed with the HTBI primer set. Using its own MiXCR run on the multiplex PCR reads, TCRdb lists one record per CDR3 protein. The sample has 270,000 or so distinct CDR3 sequences, 25% seen once. The clonotype comes from a man in his forties or fifties with Graves' hyperthyroidism that later progressed to Graves' ophthalmopathy. This rearrangement joins TRBV12-3 or TRBV12-4 to TRBJ1-2; the D is unclear. The source material was blood. CDR3 DNA sequence: TGTGCCAGCAGTTTAACGGGGAAAAGGGGCTACACCTTC. Translated, it gives CASSLTGKRGYTF.